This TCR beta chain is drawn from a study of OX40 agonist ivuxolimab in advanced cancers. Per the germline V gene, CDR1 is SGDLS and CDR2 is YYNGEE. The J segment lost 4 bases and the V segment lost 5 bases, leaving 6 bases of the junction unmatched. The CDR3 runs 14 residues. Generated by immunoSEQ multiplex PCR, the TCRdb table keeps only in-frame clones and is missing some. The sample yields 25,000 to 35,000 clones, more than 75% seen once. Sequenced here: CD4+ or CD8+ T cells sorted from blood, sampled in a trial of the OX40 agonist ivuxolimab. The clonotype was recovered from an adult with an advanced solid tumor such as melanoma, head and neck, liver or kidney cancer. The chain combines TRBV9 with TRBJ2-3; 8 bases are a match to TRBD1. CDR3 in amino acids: CASSRGQGPDTQYF. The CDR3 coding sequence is TGTGCCAGCAGTCGAGGACAGGGTCCAGATACGCAGTATTTT.